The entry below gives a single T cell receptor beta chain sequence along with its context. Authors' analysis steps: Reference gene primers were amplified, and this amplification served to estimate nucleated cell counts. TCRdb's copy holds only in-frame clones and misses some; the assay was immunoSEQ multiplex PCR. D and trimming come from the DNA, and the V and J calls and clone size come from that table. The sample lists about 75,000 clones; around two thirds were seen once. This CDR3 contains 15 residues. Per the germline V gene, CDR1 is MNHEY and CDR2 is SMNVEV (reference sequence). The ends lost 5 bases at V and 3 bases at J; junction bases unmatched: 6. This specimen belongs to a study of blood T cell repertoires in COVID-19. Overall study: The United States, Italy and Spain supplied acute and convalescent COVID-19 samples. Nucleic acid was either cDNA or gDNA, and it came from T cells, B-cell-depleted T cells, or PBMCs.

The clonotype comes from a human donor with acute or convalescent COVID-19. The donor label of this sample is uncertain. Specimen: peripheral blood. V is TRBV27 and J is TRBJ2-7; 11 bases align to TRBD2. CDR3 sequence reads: CASSLRLAGYYEQYF. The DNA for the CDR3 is TGTGCCAGCAGTCTACGACTAGCGGGATACTACGAGCAGTACTTC.